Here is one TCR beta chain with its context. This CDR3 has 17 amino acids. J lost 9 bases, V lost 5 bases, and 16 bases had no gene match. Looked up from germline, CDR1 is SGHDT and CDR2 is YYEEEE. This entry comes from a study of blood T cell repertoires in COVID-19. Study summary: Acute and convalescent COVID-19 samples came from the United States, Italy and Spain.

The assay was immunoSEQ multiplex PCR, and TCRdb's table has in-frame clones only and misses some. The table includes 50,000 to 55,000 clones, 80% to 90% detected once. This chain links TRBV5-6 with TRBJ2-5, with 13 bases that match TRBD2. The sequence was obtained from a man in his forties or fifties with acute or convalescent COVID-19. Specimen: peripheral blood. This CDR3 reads CASSRGLAGAERGAQYF. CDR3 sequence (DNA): TGTGCCAGCAGTCGTGGACTAGCGGGAGCCGAACGGGGAGCCCAGTACTTC.